Listed below are T cell receptor beta chains from one sample, sequenced in a study of control samples from healthy donors and cancer patients. Repertoires were generated with immunoSEQ multiplex PCR, while TCRdb's copy carries only in-frame clones and drops some. The table has more than 110,000 clones, roughly 92% seen once. The sequenced sample consisted of blood. These receptors were taken from a man aged 25 to 45 in good health. Both conserved end residues are part of each CDR3. A D gene is named only where the DNA matches it firmly. Some rows mark clone size as missing; the rest say once, few, many or name a class of expanded clone.

V gene: TRBV2; J gene: TRBJ1-2; clone size: few; D gene: .; CDR3 DNA: TGTGCCAGCCAATCGACAGGAAACTATGGCTACACCTTC; CDR3 protein: CASQSTGNYGYTF
V gene: TRBV30; J gene: TRBJ2-6; clone size: .; D gene: .; CDR3 DNA: TGTGCGGGGACCTCCTCTGGGGCCAACGTCCTGACTTTC; CDR3 protein: CAGTSSGANVLTF
V gene: TRBV4-2; J gene: TRBJ2-5; clone size: .; D gene: TRBD2; CDR3 DNA: TGTGCCAGCAGCCGGGGACTAGCGGAAGACGTGACCCAGTACTTC; CDR3 protein: CASSRGLAEDVTQYF
V gene: TRBV6-6; J gene: TRBJ1-1; clone size: .; D gene: .; CDR3 DNA: TGTGCCAGCACCCGCCTCGGGGGGATAACTGAAGCTTTCTTT; CDR3 protein: CASTRLGGITEAFF
V gene: TRBV28; J gene: TRBJ1-5; clone size: .; D gene: .; CDR3 DNA: TGTGCCAGCAGCCAACCCAGGGGAGGTAGTCAGCCCCAGCATTTT; CDR3 protein: CASSQPRGGSQPQHF
V gene: TRBV12-3/TRBV12-4; J gene: TRBJ2-7; clone size: .; D gene: TRBD1; CDR3 DNA: TGTGCCAGCAGCGCCTCGGAACAGGGGGAGCAGTACTTC; CDR3 protein: CASSASEQGEQYF
V gene: TRBV28; J gene: TRBJ2-2; clone size: .; D gene: .; CDR3 DNA: TGTGCCAGCGGGGCGTCGCGGGCTAAGGGAAACACCGGGGAGCTGTTTTTT; CDR3 protein: CASGASRAKGNTGELFF
V gene: TRBV6-5; J gene: TRBJ2-1; clone size: once; D gene: .; CDR3 DNA: TGTGCCAGCAGTTACACAGGTGGGCTAGCGTGGGGTGAGCAGTTCTTC; CDR3 protein: CASSYTGGLAWGEQFF
V gene: TRBV12-3/TRBV12-4; J gene: TRBJ1-2; clone size: .; D gene: .; CDR3 DNA: TGTGCCAGCAGTTCACAGTTGGGCGGCTACACCTTC; CDR3 protein: CASSSQLGGYTF
V gene: TRBV11-2; J gene: TRBJ1-4; clone size: .; D gene: .; CDR3 DNA: TGTGACCGTCCCCTGTTCGCATCGGGACTGTTTTTT; CDR3 protein: CDRPLFASGLFF
V gene: TRBV28; J gene: TRBJ2-1; clone size: .; D gene: .; CDR3 DNA: TGTGCCAGCAGAGCACTAGCTGGAGAGCAGTTCTTC; CDR3 protein: CASRALAGEQFF